The 21 T cell receptor beta chains given below trace back to one sample, sequenced in a study of early T cells in non-severe SARS-CoV-2 infection. Each CDR3 protein is one row after TCRdb ran MiXCR on the 5' RACE reads. The sample yields about 98,000 distinct CDR3 sequences, around 13% seen once. The sample comprised whole blood. These receptors all come from an adult who was a healthcare worker with PCR-confirmed SARS-CoV-2 infection or an uninfected control (not recorded which).

To note about this clonotype: This may come from a read error, since a much larger clone is one base off. This chain joins TRBV6-5 and TRBJ2-1; tentatively, D is TRBD2 (5 bases). The CDR3 extends over 13 amino acids. The germline gives CDR1 MNHEY, CDR2 SVGAGI. CDR3 nucleotides: TGTGCCAGCAGATACTCCCCTAGCAGTGAGCAGTTCTTC. This encodes CASRYSPSSEQFF.

The chain combines TRBV28 with TRBJ1-1, with 9 bases matching TRBD1. Germline trimming cut 7 bases from V and 1 base from J; bases unmatched to any gene: 4. CDR1 MDHEN and CDR2 SYDVKM come from the germline V gene. The CDR3 length is 14 residues. As DNA, the CDR3 is TGTGCCAGCACCGGGGACAGGGAGAACACTGAAGCTTTCTTT. Protein: CASTGDRENTEAFF.

This sequence joins TRBV6-6 and TRBJ2-7, with D possibly called TRBD1 or TRBD2 (5 bases each). Trimming left V 6 bases short and J 2 bases short, with 14 bases between. Germline CDR1 MNHNY, CDR2 SVGAGI (reference sequence). The CDR3 length is 14 residues. For the CDR3, the DNA is TGTGCCAGCAGCCCAGTTGGGGGAACCTACGAGCAGTACTTC. Translated: CASSPVGGTYEQYF.

The CDR3 region is CASGDSYEQYF. The CDR3 DNA reads TGTGCCAGCGGGGATTCCTACGAGCAGTACTTC. The genes are TRBV27 and TRBJ2-7; D gene unclear. CDR1 is MNHEY, CDR2 SMNVEV, per germline (reference sequence). Trimming took off 8 bases at V and 1 base at J, with 6 bases between the two ends. The CDR3 length is 11 residues.

This clonotype was detected only a few times. The chain uses TRBV20-1 and TRBJ1-2, with D possibly matching TRBD1 (5 bases). CDR1 and CDR2 from the germline V gene are DFQATT and SNEGSKA (reference sequence). Trimming removed 6 bases from V and 4 bases from J, with 15 bases in between. The CDR3 extends over 13 amino acids. CDR3 region: CSAIRQGSYGYTF. CDR3 sequence (DNA): TGCAGTGCCATCCGGCAGGGTAGCTATGGCTACACCTTC.

In this sample, this clonotype turned up a few times. The chain employs TRBV28 and TRBJ2-7; no firm D call. Germline V gene lookup returns CDR1 MDHEN and CDR2 SYDVKM. Trimming took 3 bases from V and 2 from J, leaving 11 bases between them. The CDR3 is 14 amino acids. The CDR3 spells CASSFGDPAYEQYF. The CDR3 nucleotides read TGTGCCAGCAGTTTCGGCGACCCTGCCTACGAGCAGTACTTC.

This clonotype was recorded at least ten times. The chain carries TRBV7-3 and TRBJ1-4; a weak D match, TRBD1 (5 bases). CDR3 length equals 14 residues. From germline, CDR1 is SGHTA and CDR2 FQGTGA. Trimming removed 5 bases at V and 3 bases at J, with 10 bases between. CDR3 residues: CASSSRESNEKLFF. The DNA for the CDR3 is TGTGCCAGCAGCAGCAGGGAATCTAATGAAAAACTGTTTTTT.

The table lists this clonotype with a few counts. This chain joins TRBV29-1 and TRBJ2-3; weak D call: TRBD1 (5 bases). CDR1 SQVTM and CDR2 ANQGSEA come from the germline V gene. Trimming left V 5 bases short and J 4 bases short, with 19 bases between. The CDR3 sequence is 15 residues long. The CDR3 DNA follows: TGCAGCGTTCTTCCCTTGGGGCTCAAGGCAGATACGCAGTATTTT. Translated, it gives CSVLPLGLKADTQYF.

This clonotype occurred many times. The chain employs TRBV5-6 and TRBJ1-4; D ambiguous. Germline V CDR1 and CDR2: SGHDT, YYEEEE. V was cut by 6 bases and J by 4 bases, with 13 bases left in between. The CDR3 spans 14 residues. The CDR3 DNA is TGTGCCAGCACCCTCCTTGTGGGTAATGAAAAACTGTTTTTT. Translated, it gives CASTLLVGNEKLFF.

This clonotype appeared many times. The chain is built from TRBV7-3 and TRBJ2-3; perhaps TRBD2 as D (6 bases). V dropped 5 bases and J dropped 1 base, with 13 bases sitting between them. Germline V gives CDR1 SGHTA, CDR2 FQGTGA. The CDR3 extends over 15 amino acids. In DNA, the CDR3 is TGTGCCAGCAGCCCCGGCGGGGCTGGCACAGATACGCAGTATTTT. Translation gives CASSPGGAGTDTQYF.

This clonotype was detected only a few times. The CDR3 sequence: CSARRALEQYF. The CDR3 coding sequence is TGCAGTGCTAGACGCGCGCTCGAGCAGTACTTC. This sequence joins TRBV20-1 and TRBJ2-7; D is undetermined. The CDR3 consists of 11 residues. Germline values: CDR1 DFQATT, CDR2 SNEGSKA (reference sequence). V lost 2 bases, J lost 6 bases, and 8 bases lay in between.

The chain links TRBV4-1 to TRBJ2-1, with TRBD2 matching 10 bases. Germline CDR1 reads MGHRA; CDR2 reads YSYEKL. CDR3 length equals 16 residues. V lost 0 bases to trimming and J lost 6 bases; unmatched junction nucleotides: 5. The CDR3 loop reads CASSQESSGRANEQFF. The CDR3 nucleotides are TGCGCCAGCAGCCAAGAATCCAGCGGGAGGGCCAATGAGCAGTTCTTC.

As DNA, the CDR3 is TGTGCCAGCAGCGTAGGAGGGAGTACCACAGATACGCAGTATTTT. Translation gives CASSVGGSTTDTQYF. The chain uses TRBV9 and TRBJ2-3, with a tentative D call TRBD2 (5 bases). The V and J ends lost 0 bases and 2 bases respectively, with 10 bases between them. Germline loops: CDR1 SGDLS, CDR2 YYNGEE. The CDR3 loop spans 15 amino acids.

Comments on this clonotype: Possible read error: a much larger clone is one base away. The chain combines TRBV5-4 with TRBJ2-3; D might be TRBD2 (6 bases). V was cut by 2 bases and J by 4 bases, with 14 bases left in between. The CDR3 is made up of 15 amino acids. The germline V gene encodes CDR1 SGHNT and CDR2 YYREEE (reference sequence). The CDR3 loop is CASSLHGSGADTQYF. CDR3 in DNA: TGTGCCAGCAGCTTACACGGGAGTGGGGCAGATACGCAGTATTTT.

The chain recombines TRBV2 with TRBJ2-3; tentatively, D is TRBD1 or TRBD2 (5 bases each). CDR1 and CDR2 from the germline V gene are SNHLY and FYNNEI. The germline V and J ends were trimmed by 6 bases and 2 bases, with 15 bases remaining between them. This CDR3 has 15 residues. The CDR3, as DNA: TGTGCCAGCAGGGAGGACACGCTAAACACAGATACGCAGTATTTT. It codes for CASREDTLNTDTQYF.

The chain combines TRBV27 with TRBJ1-4; D is ambiguous. The ends were cut back, 4 bases at V and 14 bases at J, with 14 bases in the middle. From germline, CDR1 is MNHEY and CDR2 SMNVEV (reference sequence). This CDR3 is built from 12 residues. The CDR3 reads CASSSSPDMLFF. In nucleotides, the CDR3 is TGTGCCAGCAGTTCCTCGCCCGATATGCTGTTTTTT.

The rearrangement uses TRBV10-3 and TRBJ2-2; D might be TRBD1 (5 bases). This CDR3 spans 12 amino acids. Trimming pared 0 bases from V and 11 bases from J, leaving 7 bases between. Germline-derived CDR1 and CDR2 are ENHRY and SYGVKD. For the CDR3, the DNA is TGTGCCATCAGTGAGTCCAGGGATGAGCTGTTTTTT. This codes for CAISESRDELFF.

This clonotype showed up many times. The rearrangement links TRBV12-3 or TRBV12-4 to TRBJ2-2; 7 bases fit TRBD2. The CDR3 has 19 amino acids. The ends lost 6 bases at V and 0 bases at J; junction bases unmatched: 16. The CDR3 coding sequence is TGTGCCAGCAGGCTCCGTGTCTTACTAGCGCCCGCGAACACCGGGGAGCTGTTTTTT. It encodes CASRLRVLLAPANTGELFF.

This clonotype was detected many times. V usage is TRBV20-1 and J usage is TRBJ1-2; TRBD1 is a possible D gene (6 bases). Between the trimmed V and J ends, which lost 0 bases and 4 bases, there was a span of 15 bases. Germline assignment: CDR1 DFQATT and CDR2 SNEGSKA (reference sequence). This CDR3 region has 15 residues. DNA for the CDR3: TGCAGTGCTAGAGAAGAACAGGGCGTAAGCTATGGCTACACCTTC. Translating gives CSAREEQGVSYGYTF.

This chain uses TRBV12-3 or TRBV12-4 with TRBJ2-6; D is ambiguous. CDR3 size: 14 residues. With 4 bases removed from V and 3 bases from J, the gap between germline ends came to 7 bases. CDR3 region: CASSSLGGANVLTF. The CDR3 DNA reads as TGTGCCAGCAGTTCTCTGGGTGGGGCCAACGTCCTGACTTTC.

This clonotype was found many times. The chain combines TRBV3-1 with TRBJ2-5; D not certain. Per germline, CDR1 LGHDT and CDR2 YNNKEL (reference sequence). Deletions cut 0 bases from V and 4 bases from J, with 15 bases between. CDR3 length equals 16 residues. CDR3: CASSQEGEGTGETQYF. The CDR3 bases are TGTGCCAGCAGCCAAGAAGGAGAAGGAACCGGAGAGACCCAGTACTTC.